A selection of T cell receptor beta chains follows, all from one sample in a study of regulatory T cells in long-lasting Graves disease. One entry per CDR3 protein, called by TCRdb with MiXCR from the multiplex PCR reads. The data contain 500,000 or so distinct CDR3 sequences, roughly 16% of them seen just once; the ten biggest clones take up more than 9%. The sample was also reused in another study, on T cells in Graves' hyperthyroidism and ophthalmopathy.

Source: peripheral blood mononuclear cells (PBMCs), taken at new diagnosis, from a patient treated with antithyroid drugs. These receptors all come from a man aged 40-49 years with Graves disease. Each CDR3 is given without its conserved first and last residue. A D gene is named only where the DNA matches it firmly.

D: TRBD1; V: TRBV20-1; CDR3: SARIAPGTGSGANVLT
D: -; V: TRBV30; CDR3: AWRPGVRAEAF
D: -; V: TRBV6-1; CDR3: ASSSLGQRLGNQPQH
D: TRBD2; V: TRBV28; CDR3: ASNRLAGVGEQF
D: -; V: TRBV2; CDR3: ASSALSQETQY
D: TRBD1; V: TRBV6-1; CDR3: ASSMTGLGSGYT
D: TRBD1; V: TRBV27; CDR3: ASSYMWTGGSTGELF
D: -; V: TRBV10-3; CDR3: AISEVGGPPSYEQY
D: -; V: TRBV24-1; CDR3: ATSDSGQPQH
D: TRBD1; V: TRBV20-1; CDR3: STLTGTESTDTQY
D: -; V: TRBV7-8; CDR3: ASSRVERAGDLYQETQY
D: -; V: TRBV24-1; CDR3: ATSVDDSTGFNEQF
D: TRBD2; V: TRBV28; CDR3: ASLRELAGYNEQF
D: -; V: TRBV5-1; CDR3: ASSLARQSADTQY
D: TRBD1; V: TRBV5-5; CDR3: ASRVTGAMNTEAF
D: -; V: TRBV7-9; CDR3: ASSQGSEQY
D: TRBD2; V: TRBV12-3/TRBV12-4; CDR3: ASSLRWRTSGENEQF
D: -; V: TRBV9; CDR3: ASSGRQISGNTIY
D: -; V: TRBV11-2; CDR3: ASSAQMSYEQY
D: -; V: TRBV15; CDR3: ATSTPTTGTQY
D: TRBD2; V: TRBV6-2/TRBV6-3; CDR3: ASSPQLRTSREQF
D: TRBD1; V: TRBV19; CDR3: AIPGTGRDEQY
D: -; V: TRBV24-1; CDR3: ATSDFGGADTQY
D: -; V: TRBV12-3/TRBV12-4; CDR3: ASSLRPGEGQPQH
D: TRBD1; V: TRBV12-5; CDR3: ASGSGQFSGANVLT
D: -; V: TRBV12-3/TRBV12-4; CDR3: ASTLQNRDISYEQY
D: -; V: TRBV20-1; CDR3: SAHTKDGREKLF
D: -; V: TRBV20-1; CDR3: SARDWGAVGNQPQH